These 6 T cell receptor beta chains were sequenced from one sample in a study of OX40 agonist ivuxolimab in advanced cancers. The table came from immunoSEQ multiplex PCR; TCRdb's copy has only in-frame clones and leaves some out. This repertoire shows 40,000 or so clones, approximately 79% found once; its top ten account for more than 6.5%. The sample consisted of CD4+ or CD8+ T cells sorted from blood, taken in a trial of the OX40 agonist ivuxolimab. The receptors were gathered from an adult with an advanced solid tumor such as melanoma, head and neck, liver or kidney cancer.

The chain joins TRBV6-5 to TRBJ2-7; TRBD2 matches 7 bases. V gave up 5 bases and J gave up 2 bases; unmatched junction bases: 9. In germline, CDR1 is MNHEY, CDR2 SVGAGI. CDR3 length: 15 residues. In DNA, the CDR3 is TGTGCCAGCAGTCCCCCGGGCGGGGGAACCTACGAGCAGTACTTC. It codes for CASSPPGGGTYEQYF.

The rearrangement uses TRBV11-2 and TRBJ2-7; D uncertain. Between the trimmed V and J ends, which lost 5 bases and 5 bases, there was a span of 19 bases. In germline, CDR1 is SGHAT, CDR2 FQNNGV. The CDR3 is made up of 15 amino acids. This CDR3 is CASSPGDLGSDEQYF. The CDR3 nucleotides read TGTGCCAGCAGCCCCGGCGACCTAGGGTCCGACGAGCAGTACTTC. The whole variable domain, filled in from reference TRBV11-2 and TRBJ2-7, reads EAGVAQSPRYKIIEKRQSVAFWCNPISGHATLYWYQQILGQGPKLLIQFQNNGVVDDSQLPKDRFSAERLKGVDSTLKIQPAKLEDSAVYLCASSPGDLGSDEQYFGPGTRLTVT.

The V gene is TRBV19, the J gene TRBJ2-3; TRBD2 matches 11 bases. The V gene's germline CDR1 is LNHDA and CDR2 SQIVND (reference sequence). The CDR3 is 16 residues long. Germline trimming cut 3 bases from V and 6 bases from J; bases unmatched to any gene: 8. The CDR3 DNA sequence: TGTGCCAGTAGTATCATAGCGGGAGGGCCGGCGGATACGCAGTATTTT. It yields the protein CASSIIAGGPADTQYF.

The J gene is TRBJ2-7, the V gene TRBV4-2, with D tentatively TRBD1 (5 bases). CDR1 LGHNA and CDR2 YNFKEQ come from the germline V gene. Trimming shortened V by 6 bases and J by 1 base, and 10 bases separated the two germline ends. The CDR3 is 13 residues long. DNA for the CDR3: TGTGCCAGCAGTTCGACAGTGTCCTACGAGCAGTACTTC. Translation: CASSSTVSYEQYF.

As regards this clone: A read error may account for a junction end that differs from germline. This chain joins TRBV20-1 and TRBJ1-4; D is uncertain. Germline CDR1 is DFQATT and CDR2 is SNEGSKA (reference sequence). The CDR3 runs to 11 residues. CDR3 sequence: CSAKAASRLLF. The CDR3 DNA sequence: TGCAGTGCCAAGGCCGCTAGTAGACTGCTTTTT.

The V and J genes are TRBV30 and TRBJ1-3; TRBD1 matches 7 bases. CDR1 is GTSNPN and CDR2 is SVGIG in the germline V gene (reference sequence). The CDR3 contains 14 residues. The trim removed 2 bases at V and 2 bases at J, leaving 3 bases unmatched. The CDR3 spells CAWSPRGAGNTIYF. In DNA form, the CDR3 reads TGTGCCTGGAGTCCCAGGGGGGCTGGAAACACCATATATTTT.